The sequence of this T cell receptor (beta chain) was determined in a study of shared clonotypes between healthy human individuals. Profiling relied on immunoSEQ multiplex PCR, and the TCRdb table lists in-frame clones only, not all of them. The sample lists about a million clones, around four fifths seen once, with 1.4% to 1.5% in the top ten. Germline trimming cut 4 bases from V and 1 base from J; bases unmatched to any gene: 4. This CDR3 comprises 15 residues. Germline CDR1 and CDR2: SGHRS and YFSETQ. This TCR was sampled from a man between 18 and 35 years old in good health. The chain carries TRBV5-1 and TRBJ2-2, with TRBD1 matching over 7 bases. Sequenced material: memory CD4+ T cells sorted from blood. Described subset: CD45RA-negative fraction. CDR3 DNA: TGCGCCAGCAGCCCCGACAGGGTGAACACCGGGGAGCTGTTTTTT. It encodes CASSPDRVNTGELFF.